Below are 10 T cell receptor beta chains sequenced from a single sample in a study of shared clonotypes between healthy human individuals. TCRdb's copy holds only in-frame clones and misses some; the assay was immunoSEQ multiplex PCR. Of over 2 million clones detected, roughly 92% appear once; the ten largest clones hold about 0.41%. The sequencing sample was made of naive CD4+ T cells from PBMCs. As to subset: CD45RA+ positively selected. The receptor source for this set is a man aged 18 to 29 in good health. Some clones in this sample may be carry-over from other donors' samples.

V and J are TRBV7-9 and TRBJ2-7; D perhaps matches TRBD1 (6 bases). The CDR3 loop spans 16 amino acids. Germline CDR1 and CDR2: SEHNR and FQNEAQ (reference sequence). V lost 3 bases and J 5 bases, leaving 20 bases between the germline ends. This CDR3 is CASSFLRGSTGHEQYF. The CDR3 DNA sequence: TGTGCCAGCAGCTTCTTAAGGGGATCGACAGGCCACGAGCAGTACTTC.

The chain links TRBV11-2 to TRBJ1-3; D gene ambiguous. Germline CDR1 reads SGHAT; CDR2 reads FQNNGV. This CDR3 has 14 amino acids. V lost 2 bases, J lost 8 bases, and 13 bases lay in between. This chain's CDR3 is CASSLTVPEDTIYF. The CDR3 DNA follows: TGTGCCAGCAGCTTAACGGTCCCCGAGGACACCATATATTTT. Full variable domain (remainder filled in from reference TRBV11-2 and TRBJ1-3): EAGVAQSPRYKIIEKRQSVAFWCNPISGHATLYWYQQILGQGPKLLIQFQNNGVVDDSQLPKDRFSAERLKGVDSTLKIQPAKLEDSAVYLCASSLTVPEDTIYFGEGSWLTVV.

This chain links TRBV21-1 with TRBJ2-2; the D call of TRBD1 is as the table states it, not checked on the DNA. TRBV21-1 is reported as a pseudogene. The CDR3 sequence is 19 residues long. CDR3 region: CASSKEGYIQGENTGELFF. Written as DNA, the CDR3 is TGTGCCAGCAGCAAAGAGGGTTATATCCAGGGCGAGAACACCGGGGAGCTGTTTTTT.

For the CDR3, the DNA is TGTGCCAGCAGCTTAGAGTTTGCGCAGCTTGACACCGGGGAGCTGTTTTTT. It specifies CASSLEFAQLDTGELFF. The chain employs TRBV11-1 and TRBJ2-2; D unresolved. The germline V and J ends were trimmed by 1 base and 3 bases, with 15 bases remaining between them. CDR1 is SGHAT, CDR2 FQDESV, per germline (reference sequence). There are 17 residues in the CDR3.

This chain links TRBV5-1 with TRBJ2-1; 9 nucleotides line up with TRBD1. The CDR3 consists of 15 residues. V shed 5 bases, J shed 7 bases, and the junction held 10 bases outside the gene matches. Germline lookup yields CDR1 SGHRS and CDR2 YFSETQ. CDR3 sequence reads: CASRQPGTGMNEQFF. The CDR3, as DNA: TGCGCCAGCAGGCAACCCGGGACAGGGATGAATGAGCAGTTCTTC.

The CDR3 DNA reads as TGTGCCAGCAGCGGGCTAGCGGACGAGCAGTACTTC. Translated: CASSGLADEQYF. The chain has TRBV2 and TRBJ2-7; 7 bases align to TRBD2. V trimming: 6 bases; J trimming: 5 bases; junction bases outside the gene matches: 4. The CDR3 is 12 amino acids. Per germline, CDR1 SNHLY and CDR2 FYNNEI.

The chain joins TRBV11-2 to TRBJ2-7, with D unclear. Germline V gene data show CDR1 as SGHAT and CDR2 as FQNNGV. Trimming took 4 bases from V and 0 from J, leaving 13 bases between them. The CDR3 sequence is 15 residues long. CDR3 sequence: CASSSRWAGSYEQYF. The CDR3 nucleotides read TGTGCCAGCAGCTCACGTTGGGCAGGCTCCTACGAGCAGTACTTC.

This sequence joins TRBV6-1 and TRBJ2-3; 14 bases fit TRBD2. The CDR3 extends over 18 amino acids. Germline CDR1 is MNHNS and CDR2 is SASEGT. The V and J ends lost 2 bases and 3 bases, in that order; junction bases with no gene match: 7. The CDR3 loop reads CASSELTSGRAETDTQYF. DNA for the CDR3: TGTGCCAGCAGTGAATTGACTAGCGGGAGGGCCGAGACAGATACGCAGTATTTT.

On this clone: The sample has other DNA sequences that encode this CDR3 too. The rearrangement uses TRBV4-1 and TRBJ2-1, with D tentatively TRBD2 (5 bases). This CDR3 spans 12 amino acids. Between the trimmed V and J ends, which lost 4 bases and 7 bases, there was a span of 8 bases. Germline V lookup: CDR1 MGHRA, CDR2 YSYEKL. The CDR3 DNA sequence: TGCGCCAGCAGCCTTCGGGGTAATGAGCAGTTCTTC. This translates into CASSLRGNEQFF.

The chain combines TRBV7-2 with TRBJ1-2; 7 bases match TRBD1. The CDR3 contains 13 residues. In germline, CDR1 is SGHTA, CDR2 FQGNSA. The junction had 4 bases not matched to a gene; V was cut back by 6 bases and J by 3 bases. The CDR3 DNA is TGTGCCAGCAGTAACAGGGGCGACTATGGCTACACCTTC. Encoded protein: CASSNRGDYGYTF.